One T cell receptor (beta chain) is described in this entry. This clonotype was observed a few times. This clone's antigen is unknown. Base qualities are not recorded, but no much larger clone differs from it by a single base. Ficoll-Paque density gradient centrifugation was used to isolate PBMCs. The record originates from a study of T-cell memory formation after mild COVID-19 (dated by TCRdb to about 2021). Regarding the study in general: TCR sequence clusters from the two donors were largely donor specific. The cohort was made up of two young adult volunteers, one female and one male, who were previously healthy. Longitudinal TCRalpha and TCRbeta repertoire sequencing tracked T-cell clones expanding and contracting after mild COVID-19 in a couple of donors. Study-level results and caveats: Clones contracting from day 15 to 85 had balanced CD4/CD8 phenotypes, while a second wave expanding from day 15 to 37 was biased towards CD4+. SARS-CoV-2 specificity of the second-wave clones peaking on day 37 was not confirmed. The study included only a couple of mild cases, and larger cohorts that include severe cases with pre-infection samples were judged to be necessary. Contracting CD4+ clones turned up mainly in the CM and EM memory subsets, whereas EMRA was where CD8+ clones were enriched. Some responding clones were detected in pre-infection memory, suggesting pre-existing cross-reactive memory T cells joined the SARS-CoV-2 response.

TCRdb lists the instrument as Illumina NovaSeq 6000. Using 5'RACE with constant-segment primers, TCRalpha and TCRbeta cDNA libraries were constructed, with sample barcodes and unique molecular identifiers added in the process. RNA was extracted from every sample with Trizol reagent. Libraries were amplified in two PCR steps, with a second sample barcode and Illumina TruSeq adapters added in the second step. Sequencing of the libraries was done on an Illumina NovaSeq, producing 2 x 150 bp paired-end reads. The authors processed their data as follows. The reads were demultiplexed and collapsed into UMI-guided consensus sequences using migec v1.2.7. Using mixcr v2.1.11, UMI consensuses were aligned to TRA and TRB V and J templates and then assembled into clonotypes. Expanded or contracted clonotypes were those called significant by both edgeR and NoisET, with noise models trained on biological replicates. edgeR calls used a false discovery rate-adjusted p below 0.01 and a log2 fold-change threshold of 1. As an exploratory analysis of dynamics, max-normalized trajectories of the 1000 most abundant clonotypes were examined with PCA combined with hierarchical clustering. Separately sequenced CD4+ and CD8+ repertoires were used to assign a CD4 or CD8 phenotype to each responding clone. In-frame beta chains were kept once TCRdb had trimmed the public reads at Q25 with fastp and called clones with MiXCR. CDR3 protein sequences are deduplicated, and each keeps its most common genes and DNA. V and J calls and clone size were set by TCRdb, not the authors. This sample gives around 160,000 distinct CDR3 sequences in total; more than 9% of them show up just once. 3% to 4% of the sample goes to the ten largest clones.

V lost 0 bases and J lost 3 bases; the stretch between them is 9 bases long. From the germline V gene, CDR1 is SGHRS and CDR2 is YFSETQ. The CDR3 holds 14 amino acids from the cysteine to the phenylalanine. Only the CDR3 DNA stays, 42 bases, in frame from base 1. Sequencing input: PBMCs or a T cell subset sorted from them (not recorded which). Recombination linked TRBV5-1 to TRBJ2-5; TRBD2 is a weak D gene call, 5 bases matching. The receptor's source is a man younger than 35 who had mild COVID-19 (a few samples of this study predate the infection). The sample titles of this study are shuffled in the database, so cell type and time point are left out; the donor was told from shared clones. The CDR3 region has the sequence CASSLASGKETQYF. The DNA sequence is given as TGCGCCAGCAGCTTGGCGTCGGGGAAAGAGACCCAGTACTTC.